These 17 T cell receptor beta chains came from one sample sequenced in a study of shared clonotypes between healthy human individuals. Data came from immunoSEQ multiplex PCR; TCRdb stores just in-frame clones and leaves some out. Among some 2 million clones listed, approximately 94% were seen once. Positive CCR7 selection of CD45RO-negative cells yielded the naive CD8 cells, and terminally differentiated effector memory CD45RA+ cells were excluded. Sequences were obtained from naive CD8+ T cells sorted from blood. The receptors come from a man between 18 and 29 years old in good health.

This clone came up once. The chain uses TRBV13 and TRBJ1-2; 11 nucleotides match TRBD1. CDR3 length equals 16 residues. CDR1 and CDR2 from the germline V gene are PRHDT and FYEKMQ (reference sequence). V lost 6 bases and J lost 4; bases outside the gene matches: 10. The DNA for the CDR3 is TGTGCCAGCAGTAGAGGGACAGGGGGATTGCTCTATGGCTACACCTTC. Amino acid sequence: CASSRGTGGLLYGYTF.

As for this clone: Other nucleotide sequences in the sample specify the same CDR3. J is TRBJ1-3 and V is TRBV6-5, with D uncertain. The germline V gene has CDR1 MNHEY and CDR2 SVGAGI. Trimming removed 0 bases at V and 1 base at J, with 7 bases between. The CDR3 extends over 15 amino acids. The CDR3 coding sequence is TGTGCCAGCAGTTACTCGTCAGGTTCTGGAAACACCATATATTTT. It is translated as CASSYSSGSGNTIYF.

The V and J genes are TRBV10-3 and TRBJ2-5; the match to TRBD1 covers 9 bases. Judging by the DNA end, TRBJ2-7 fits better; the J call may be wrong. The CDR3 has 14 residues. CDR1 and CDR2 from the germline V gene are ENHRY and SYGVKD. The CDR3 DNA is TGTGCCATCGGGGACGGGACAGGGAGTGGCGAGCAGTACTTC. This gives the protein CAIGDGTGSGEQYF.

The chain joins TRBV7-9 to TRBJ2-2; 8 bases agree with TRBD1. Germline V CDR1 and CDR2: SEHNR, FQNEAQ (reference sequence). The CDR3 extends over 18 amino acids. Losses at the gene ends were 5 bases for V and 1 base for J; bases not matched to a gene: 12. The CDR3 DNA is TGTGCCAGCAGCCCCACCGAAACCGGGACAGGGAACACCGGGGAGCTGTTTTTT. Protein product: CASSPTETGTGNTGELFF.

As DNA, the CDR3 is TGCGCCAGCAGTGACGACAGGGCGCAGTACTTC. It specifies CASSDDRAQYF. The chain is built from TRBV10-2 and TRBJ2-7, with 7 bases aligning to TRBD1. The CDR3 has 11 amino acids. CDR1 and CDR2 (germline): WSHSY, SAAADI. Trimming cost V 3 bases and J 9 bases; bases outside gene matches: 2.

The chain recombines TRBV7-9 with TRBJ2-1; 8 nucleotides line up with TRBD2. The junction had 11 bases not matched to a gene; V was cut back by 4 bases and J by 0 bases. CDR1 is SEHNR and CDR2 is FQNEAQ in the germline V gene (reference sequence). The CDR3 is 18 residues long. As DNA, the CDR3 is TGTGCCAGCAGCTCTATAGCGGGACGGGGACACTCCTACAATGAGCAGTTCTTC. It codes for CASSSIAGRGHSYNEQFF.

The rearrangement links TRBV6-1 to TRBJ2-5; D possibly matches TRBD1 or TRBD2 (5 bases each). CDR3 length: 14 amino acids. Trimming stripped 7 bases from V and 5 bases from J, with 17 bases between. Germline CDR1 reads MNHNS; CDR2 reads SASEGT. The chain's CDR3 is CASIWKGTPETQYF. The DNA of the CDR3 is TGTGCCAGCATTTGGAAGGGGACCCCCGAGACCCAGTACTTC.

This rearrangement joins TRBV2 to TRBJ2-3; D may match TRBD1 or TRBD2 (6 bases each). Per the germline V gene, CDR1 is SNHLY and CDR2 is FYNNEI. This CDR3 has 14 residues. The V gene lost 7 bases and the J gene lost 0 bases, with 11 bases spanning the gap. The CDR3 loop reads CASIGGYSTDTQYF. The CDR3 region has the DNA TGTGCCAGCATAGGGGGGTATAGCACAGATACGCAGTATTTT.

The chain employs TRBV5-6 and TRBJ2-1; D ambiguous. The CDR3 has 12 amino acids. V lost 3 bases to trimming and J lost 7 bases, with 8 bases between them. Germline-derived CDR1 and CDR2 are SGHDT and YYEEEE. CDR3 nucleotides: TGTGCCAGCAGCTCCGCCCCGAATGAGCAGTTCTTC. Residues: CASSSAPNEQFF.

This chain uses TRBV5-1 with TRBJ2-4; 8 bases match TRBD1. From germline, CDR1 is SGHRS and CDR2 YFSETQ. The trim removed 3 bases at V and 5 bases at J, leaving 7 bases unmatched. CDR3 length: 15 amino acids. The CDR3, as DNA: TGCGCCAGCAGCTGGAACAGGGGGATGGAAAACATTCAGTACTTC. The encoded protein is CASSWNRGMENIQYF.

The V call is TRBV29-1, the J call TRBJ2-1, with D tentatively TRBD1 or TRBD2 (5 bases each). Between the trimmed V and J ends, which lost 3 bases and 2 bases, there was a span of 8 bases. Per germline, CDR1 SQVTM and CDR2 ANQGSEA. CDR3 size: 13 residues. CDR3 amino acids: CSVDRDAYNEQFF. The CDR3 DNA follows: TGCAGCGTTGACAGGGACGCCTACAATGAGCAGTTCTTC.

This rearrangement joins TRBV6-6 to TRBJ1-1; D perhaps matches TRBD1 (5 bases). This CDR3 contains 15 residues. The V gene lost 2 bases and the J gene lost 2 bases, with 12 bases spanning the gap. The V gene's germline CDR1 is MNHNY and CDR2 SVGAGI (reference sequence). The CDR3, as DNA: TGTGCCAGCAGTTACATCTGGCAGGGTAACACTGAAGCTTTCTTT. The encoded protein is CASSYIWQGNTEAFF.

The J gene is TRBJ1-5, the V gene TRBV2; D may be TRBD1 (5 bases). Germline CDR1 and CDR2: SNHLY and FYNNEI. V was clipped by 3 bases and J by 0 bases, with 9 bases between them. This CDR3 is 15 amino acids long. The CDR3 nucleotides read TGTGCCAGCAGTGATAAGGGGTATAGCAATCAGCCCCAGCATTTT. It specifies CASSDKGYSNQPQHF.

This clone was picked up one time. The rearrangement links TRBV5-6 to TRBJ2-5; maybe TRBD2 (7 bases). Judging by the DNA end, TRBJ2-7 fits better; the J call may be wrong. Germline V lookup: CDR1 SGHDT, CDR2 YYEEEE. The CDR3 is made up of 12 amino acids. CDR3 in DNA: TGTGCCAGCAGCTCCGGGGGGCGCGAGCAGTACTTC. Translation: CASSSGGREQYF.

The CDR3 spells CASSQTLLATEQFF. CDR3 DNA: TGTGCCAGCAGCCAGACCCTACTAGCGACTGAGCAGTTCTTC. The chain employs TRBV4-2 and TRBJ2-1; 7 bases fit TRBD2. The CDR3 is 14 residues long. The J segment lost 9 bases and the V segment lost 3 bases, leaving 8 bases of the junction unmatched. Germline CDR1 and CDR2: LGHNA and YNFKEQ.

The chain recombines TRBV9 with TRBJ1-5; D may be TRBD1 (5 bases). The germline V gene encodes CDR1 SGDLS and CDR2 YYNGEE. V was clipped by 4 bases and J by 4 bases, with 15 bases between them. The CDR3 runs to 15 residues. The CDR3, as DNA: TGTGCCAGCAGCTATACCGGGACCCCAAATCAGCCCCAGCATTTT. Protein product: CASSYTGTPNQPQHF.

This chain connects TRBV28 to TRBJ2-5; no reliable D call. Trimming shortened V by 2 bases and J by 3 bases, and 7 bases separated the two germline ends. The germline V gene encodes CDR1 MDHEN and CDR2 SYDVKM. This CDR3 has 13 residues. The CDR3 nucleotides read TGTGCCAGCAGTTTAGCAAGGGAAGAGACCCAGTACTTC. It translates to CASSLAREETQYF.